A single sample gave rise to the 14 T cell receptor beta chains below, sequenced in a study of cytomegalovirus exposure and HLA in healthy donors. 60 Vbeta and 13 Jbeta primers were used in PCR. The data were produced by immunoSEQ multiplex PCR, yet TCRdb's version contains in-frame clones alone and is incomplete. The sample includes approximately 100,000 clones, 76% of them seen just once. The source material was PBMCs. These receptors came from a woman between 18 and 29 years old in good health and CMV-seropositive.

The chain combines TRBV7-9 with TRBJ2-7; TRBD2 agrees at 7 bases. CDR3 length: 13 residues. The junction had 4 bases not matched to a gene; V was cut back by 5 bases and J by 3 bases. Germline-derived CDR1 and CDR2 are SEHNR and FQNEAQ (reference sequence). This chain's CDR3 is CASSPWDYYEQYF. CDR3 nucleotide sequence: TGTGCCAGCAGCCCCTGGGACTACTACGAGCAGTACTTC.

J is TRBJ2-3 and V is TRBV2; D unclear. Germline V gene lookup returns CDR1 SNHLY and CDR2 FYNNEI. The CDR3 totals 11 residues. V was shortened by 11 bases and J by 8 bases, with 14 bases between the two germline ends. The DNA of the CDR3 is TGTGCCGGCTGTACCCCAGGTACGCAGTATTTT. Protein product: CAGCTPGTQYF. Combining the CDR3 with reference TRBV2 and TRBJ2-3 gives the whole variable domain EPEVTQTPSHQVTQMGQEVILRCVPISNHLYFYWYRQILGQKVEFLVSFYNNEISEKSEIFDDQFSVERPDGSNFTLKIRSTKLEDSAMYFCAGCTPGTQYFGPGTRLTVL.

This clone was detected only once. The rearrangement uses TRBV19 and TRBJ2-5, with D possibly TRBD2 on 5 matching bases. Looked up from germline, CDR1 is LNHDA and CDR2 is SQIVND (reference sequence). V dropped 1 base and J dropped 5 bases, with 11 bases sitting between them. The CDR3 has 14 residues. In nucleotides, the CDR3 is TGTGCCAGTAGTATAGTAGAGGGAGCGGAGACCCAGTACTTC. Its translation: CASSIVEGAETQYF.

This clone was picked up one time. The chain's CDR3 is CASRPGTGPLEQYF. CDR3 coding DNA: TGTGCCAGCAGGCCCGGGACAGGGCCTCTCGAGCAGTACTTC. The V and J genes are TRBV28 and TRBJ2-7; 9 bases are a match to TRBD1. The germline V gene has CDR1 MDHEN and CDR2 SYDVKM. The V and J ends lost 6 bases and 6 bases, in that order; junction bases with no gene match: 9. The CDR3 is 14 amino acids.

Details on this clone: Since no conserved phenylalanine or tryptophan closes the CDR3, a read error is the likely cause. The rearrangement joins TRBV30 to TRBJ1-5, with unresolved D. The CDR3 totals 13 residues. The V gene's germline CDR1 is GTSNPN and CDR2 SVGIG (reference sequence). V lost 3 bases and J 7 bases, leaving 13 bases between the germline ends. In DNA, the CDR3 is TGTGCCTGGAGCCCGGCTCTTAGCCAGCCCCAGCATGTT. Translating gives CAWSPALSQPQHV.

A single count supports this clone. The chain has TRBV7-9 and TRBJ2-5, with no clear D. Trimming took 0 bases from V and 5 from J, leaving 4 bases between them. Germline lookup yields CDR1 SEHNR and CDR2 FQNEAQ (reference sequence). The CDR3 extends over 12 amino acids. In nucleotides, the CDR3 is TGTGCCAGCAGCTTAGCAGCGGAGACCCAGTACTTC. Its translation is CASSLAAETQYF.

The chain uses TRBV27 and TRBJ2-7; TRBD2 agrees at 13 bases. Germline lookup yields CDR1 MNHEY and CDR2 SMNVEV (reference sequence). The CDR3 covers 15 residues. With V trimmed by 6 bases and J by 2 bases, 4 bases remained unmatched. Written as DNA, the CDR3 is TGTGCCAGCAGGCTCGGACTAGCGGGAGCCTACGAGCAGTACTTC. Residues: CASRLGLAGAYEQYF.

The V call is TRBV2, the J call TRBJ1-2; 9 nucleotides line up with TRBD1. The junction had 9 bases not matched to a gene; V was cut back by 5 bases and J by 5 bases. The CDR3 spans 15 residues. Germline V CDR1 and CDR2: SNHLY, FYNNEI. CDR3 region: CASSPHRGRRYGYTF. DNA for the CDR3: TGTGCCAGCAGTCCCCACAGGGGGCGCCGGTATGGCTACACCTTC.

The chain employs TRBV5-5 and TRBJ1-1; perhaps TRBD1 as D (6 bases). The CDR3 is 12 residues long. V gave up 5 bases and J gave up 11 bases, with 16 bases separating them. Germline assignment: CDR1 SGHKS and CDR2 YYEKEE (reference sequence). This CDR3 reads CASRPDSGTAFF. In DNA form, the CDR3 reads TGTGCCAGCAGACCGGACAGCGGGACGGCTTTCTTT. Full variable domain (missing parts from reference TRBV5-5 and TRBJ1-1): DAGVTQSPTHLIKTRGQQVTLRCSPISGHKSVSWYQQVLGQGPQFIFQYYEKEERGRGNFPDRFSARQFPNYSSELNVNALLLGDSALYLCASRPDSGTAFFGQGTRLTVV.

The CDR3 here is CASSSGGQGSGKLFF. In DNA, the CDR3 is TGTGCCAGCAGCTCGGGGGGACAGGGGTCTGGGAAACTGTTTTTT. This rearrangement joins TRBV5-4 to TRBJ1-4, with TRBD1 matching 10 bases. V shed 3 bases, J shed 11 bases, and the junction held 10 bases outside the gene matches. Germline V gene data show CDR1 as SGHNT and CDR2 as YYREEE (reference sequence). There are 15 residues in the CDR3.

This clone was picked up many times. Other DNA sequences of this sample code for an identical CDR3. The chain joins TRBV6-5 to TRBJ1-1; D ambiguous. The CDR3 is made up of 14 amino acids. Germline assignment: CDR1 MNHEY and CDR2 SVGAGI. With 4 bases removed from V and 0 bases from J, the gap between germline ends came to 9 bases. CDR3 sequence: CASSWSLMNTEAFF. The CDR3 bases are TGTGCCAGCAGTTGGAGTCTGATGAACACTGAAGCTTTCTTT.

V and J are TRBV15 and TRBJ1-5; D is possibly TRBD1 (5 bases). CDR1 is LNHNV and CDR2 is YYDKDF in the germline V gene (reference sequence). V was clipped by 4 bases and J by 2 bases, with 21 bases between them. The CDR3 is made up of 18 amino acids. As DNA, the CDR3 is TGTGCCACCAGCAACCCGAGGGGAGGGGCCGAGGGCAATCAGCCCCAGCATTTT. Translating it yields CATSNPRGGAEGNQPQHF. The whole variable domain, filled in from reference TRBV15 and TRBJ1-5, reads DAMVIQNPRYQVTQFGKPVTLSCSQTLNHNVMYWYQQKSSQAPKLLFHYYDKDFNNEADTPDNFQSRRPNTSFCFLDIRSPGLGDTAMYLCATSNPRGGAEGNQPQHFGDGTRLSIL.

This clone turned up a few times. V gene TRBV6-6 combines with J gene TRBJ1-1, with TRBD1 matching over 8 bases. The CDR3 extends over 14 amino acids. The V segment lost 7 bases and the J segment 1 base; nucleotides outside the gene matches: 5. CDR1 is MNHNY, CDR2 SVGAGI, per germline (reference sequence). The CDR3 DNA is TGTGCCAGCAAAGCGGGACAGGCGAACACTGAAGCTTTCTTT. Its translation: CASKAGQANTEAFF.

J is TRBJ2-3 and V is TRBV6-6, with 8 bases fitting TRBD2. This CDR3 is built from 14 residues. V shed 6 bases, J shed 2 bases, and the junction held 4 bases outside the gene matches. CDR1 is MNHNY, CDR2 SVGAGI, per germline (reference sequence). The CDR3 coding sequence is TGTGCCAGCAGGATAGCGGGATCCACAGATACGCAGTATTTT. This codes for CASRIAGSTDTQYF.